The clone carrying this TCR beta chain was recorded at least ten times. What it binds is unknown. Time point noted: patch test 1, 2 weeks after DPC sensitization. Stated treatment: therapeutic diphenylcyclopropenone sensitization with weekly scalp DPC. Participating donors were patients with alopecia, aged 18 to 70 years, considered appropriate candidates for DPC. This record comes from a study of human T cells and chemical hapten exposure. The CDR3 spans 13 residues. Trimming took off 3 bases at V and 6 bases at J, with 11 bases between the two ends. Per the authors' pipeline: The median was around 88,000 TCRs per sample, ranging roughly 23,224 to 750,000. MiXCR, run by TCRdb on the RACE reads, gives a single entry per CDR3 protein. V and J calls and clone size were set by TCRdb, not the authors. The table lists about 70,000 distinct CDR3 sequences, approximately 9.4% of them singletons. General study findings and limits: Because all patients had alopecia, their immune responses might differ from healthy ones.

This receptor was obtained from a woman in her thirties or forties with alopecia areata. Some clones in this sample may be carry-over from other donors' samples. This material consisted of whole blood, taken in connection with sensitization to the hapten diphenylcyclopropenone (DPC). This chain links TRBV12-3 or TRBV12-4 with TRBJ1-2; no firm D call. Written as DNA, the CDR3 is TGTGCCAGCAGTTTGGGAGGGATCGATGGCTACACCTTC. It specifies CASSLGGIDGYTF.